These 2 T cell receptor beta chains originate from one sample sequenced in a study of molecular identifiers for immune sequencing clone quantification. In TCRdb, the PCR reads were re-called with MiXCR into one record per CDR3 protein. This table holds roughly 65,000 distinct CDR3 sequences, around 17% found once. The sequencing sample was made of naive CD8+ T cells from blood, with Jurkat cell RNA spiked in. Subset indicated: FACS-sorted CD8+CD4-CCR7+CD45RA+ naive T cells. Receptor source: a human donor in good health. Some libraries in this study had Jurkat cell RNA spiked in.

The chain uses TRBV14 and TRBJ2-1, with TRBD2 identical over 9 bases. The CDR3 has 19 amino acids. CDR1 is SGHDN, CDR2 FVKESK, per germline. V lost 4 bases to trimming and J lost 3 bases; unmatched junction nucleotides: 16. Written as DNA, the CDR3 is TGTGCCAGCAGCCTAGAGGTTGGGGCTAGCGGGATTTTCTACAATGAGCAGTTCTTC. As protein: CASSLEVGASGIFYNEQFF.

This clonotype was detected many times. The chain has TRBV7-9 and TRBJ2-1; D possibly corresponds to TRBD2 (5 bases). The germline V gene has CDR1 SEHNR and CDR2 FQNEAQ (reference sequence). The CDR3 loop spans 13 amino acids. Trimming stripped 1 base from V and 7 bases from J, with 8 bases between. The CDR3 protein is CASSLGPGNEQFF. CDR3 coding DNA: TGTGCCAGCAGCTTAGGTCCGGGGAATGAGCAGTTCTTC.